These T cell receptor beta chains were read from a single sample in a study of glioma-infiltrating T cells after dendritic cell vaccination. Only in-frame clones appear in the TCRdb table, and some are missing; sequencing was by immunoSEQ multiplex PCR. The table has around 60,000 clones, under 90% seen once. Here the sequenced sample was blood, taken after dendritic cell vaccination. These receptors were taken from a human donor with glioblastoma. The CDR3 runs from the conserved cysteine through the conserved F or W. The order of the fields is V gene, clone size, D gene, J gene, CDR3 protein, CDR3 DNA. A D gene is named only where the DNA matches it firmly. Clone size is shown for a subset of rows, as once, few, many or a class of expanded clone.

V: TRBV10-3; size: .; D: .; J: TRBJ1-2; CDR3: CAISPSRESNYGYTF; DNA: TGTGCCATCAGTCCGAGCCGGGAAAGTAACTATGGCTACACCTTC
V: TRBV7-3; size: .; D: TRBD2; J: TRBJ2-3; CDR3: CASSPTGGGAVGTQYF; DNA: TGTGCCAGCAGCCCCACGGGCGGGGGGGCGGTAGGTACGCAGTATTTT
V: TRBV30; size: .; D: .; J: TRBJ2-4; CDR3: CAWSVPVLAKNIQYF; DNA: TGTGCCTGGAGTGTCCCAGTGCTAGCCAAAAACATTCAGTACTTC
V: TRBV5-4; size: few; D: .; J: TRBJ2-7; CDR3: CASSLMDTSYEQYF; DNA: TGTGCCAGCAGCCTTATGGACACCTCCTACGAGCAGTACTTC
V: TRBV25-1; size: .; D: .; J: TRBJ1-2; CDR3: CASSEYDRPYGYTF; DNA: TGTGCCAGCAGTGAATATGACAGGCCCTATGGCTACACCTTC
V: TRBV11-3; size: .; D: .; J: TRBJ2-7; CDR3: CASEQGRRREQYF; DNA: TGTGCCAGCGAACAGGGAAGGCGTCGGGAGCAGTACTTC
V: TRBV11-2; size: .; D: .; J: TRBJ2-1; CDR3: CASSLAGRGLNEQFF; DNA: TGTGCCAGCAGCTTAGCGGGGCGGGGACTGAATGAGCAGTTCTTC
V: TRBV4-1; size: .; D: TRBD1; J: TRBJ2-7; CDR3: CASRPGTARHEQYF; DNA: TGCGCCAGCAGGCCCGGGACAGCGAGGCACGAGCAGTACTTC
V: TRBV7-9; size: .; D: .; J: TRBJ2-3; CDR3: CASSLAIGSRDTQYF; DNA: TGTGCCAGCAGCTTAGCGATCGGGAGTCGGGATACGCAGTATTTT
V: TRBV4-2; size: .; D: .; J: TRBJ1-1; CDR3: CASSPSGGGWDEAFF; DNA: TGTGCCAGCAGCCCATCCGGGGGGGGGTGGGATGAAGCTTTCTTT
V: TRBV27; size: .; D: TRBD1; J: TRBJ1-2; CDR3: CASSLSASGTGDGYTF; DNA: TGTGCCAGCAGTTTATCGGCCTCCGGGACAGGGGATGGCTACACCTTC
V: TRBV7-9; size: .; D: TRBD2; J: TRBJ2-2; CDR3: CASSFGGAYTGELFF; DNA: TGTGCCAGCAGCTTCGGGGGGGCGTACACCGGGGAGCTGTTTTTT
V: TRBV6-5; size: .; D: .; J: TRBJ1-6; CDR3: CASSSLKGVLSSPLHF; DNA: TGTGCCAGCAGTTCCCTAAAGGGGGTTTTAAGTTCACCCCTCCACTTT
V: TRBV21-1; size: .; D: .; J: TRBJ2-6; CDR3: CASIVTGVISGANVLTF; DNA: TGTGCCAGCATCGTGACAGGAGTAATCTCTGGGGCCAACGTCCTGACTTTC
V: TRBV5-1; size: .; D: TRBD1; J: TRBJ1-2; CDR3: CASSLERTGVDGYTF; DNA: TGCGCCAGCAGCTTGGAGAGGACAGGGGTCGATGGCTACACCTTC
V: TRBV5-4; size: .; D: .; J: TRBJ2-5; CDR3: CASSRVQETQYF; DNA: TGTGCCAGCAGCAGAGTCCAAGAGACCCAGTACTTC
V: TRBV7-6; size: once; D: TRBD1; J: TRBJ2-7; CDR3: CASSPNGQGTFYEQYF; DNA: TGTGCCAGCAGCCCTAATGGACAGGGAACCTTCTACGAGCAGTACTTC
V: TRBV18; size: .; D: .; J: TRBJ1-2; CDR3: CASSPRSGFNGYTF; DNA: TGTGCCAGCTCACCAAGATCGGGATTTAATGGCTACACCTTC
V: TRBV11-3; size: .; D: .; J: TRBJ2-5; CDR3: CASSYRGGLGETQYF; DNA: TGTGCCAGCAGCTACAGGGGGGGCTTGGGGGAGACCCAGTACTTC
V: TRBV27; size: .; D: .; J: TRBJ1-2; CDR3: CASSPRTVSYGYTF; DNA: TGTGCCAGCAGTCCTAGGACAGTTTCCTATGGCTACACCTTC
V: TRBV6-1; size: once; D: .; J: TRBJ2-7; CDR3: CASSDAYEQYF; DNA: TGTGCCAGCAGTGACGCCTACGAGCAGTACTTC
V: TRBV4-1; size: .; D: TRBD1; J: TRBJ2-2; CDR3: CASSQARGLSTGELFF; DNA: TGCGCCAGCAGCCAAGCCAGGGGGCTCAGCACCGGGGAGCTGTTTTTT
V: TRBV7-2; size: .; D: TRBD1; J: TRBJ2-7; CDR3: CASSDSMTGDSYEQYF; DNA: TGTGCCAGCAGCGACTCCATGACAGGGGACTCCTACGAGCAGTACTTC
V: TRBV4-1; size: .; D: .; J: TRBJ2-3; CDR3: CASSRVGGRTDTQYF; DNA: TGCGCCAGCAGCCGGGTCGGGGGTCGCACAGATACGCAGTATTTT
V: TRBV7-2; size: .; D: .; J: TRBJ1-1; CDR3: CASSLKRAEGEAFF; DNA: TGTGCCAGCAGCTTAAAAAGGGCCGAGGGCGAAGCTTTCTTT
V: TRBV7-9; size: .; D: TRBD2; J: TRBJ2-1; CDR3: CASSLWGLADNEQFF; DNA: TGTGCCAGCAGCCTCTGGGGACTAGCGGACAATGAGCAGTTCTTC
V: TRBV11-3; size: .; D: TRBD1; J: TRBJ2-6; CDR3: CASSERTGSGANVLTF; DNA: TGTGCCAGCAGCGAAAGGACAGGATCTGGGGCCAACGTCCTGACTTTC
V: TRBV5-5; size: .; D: TRBD1; J: TRBJ1-1; CDR3: CASSIQGARDTEAFF; DNA: TGTGCCAGCAGCATTCAGGGGGCGCGGGACACTGAAGCTTTCTTT
V: TRBV29-1; size: .; D: .; J: TRBJ2-7; CDR3: CSVEDVGALAF; DNA: TGCAGCGTTGAAGATGTGGGGGCCTTAGCCTTC
V: TRBV6-5; size: .; D: TRBD2; J: TRBJ2-7; CDR3: CASSSALGRGDEQYF; DNA: TGTGCCAGCAGTTCAGCGCTCGGGAGGGGGGACGAGCAGTACTTC
V: TRBV29-1; size: .; D: .; J: TRBJ1-2; CDR3: CSVDEADTNYGYTF; DNA: TGCAGCGTTGACGAGGCGGATACTAACTATGGCTACACCTTC
V: TRBV14; size: once; D: .; J: TRBJ2-7; CDR3: CASSLRGGNTEQYF; DNA: TGTGCCAGCAGCCTCCGGGGTGGCAATACCGAGCAGTACTTC
V: TRBV11-1; size: .; D: .; J: TRBJ2-1; CDR3: CASSPRSGVFGRQSREQFF; DNA: TGTGCCAGCAGCCCACGGTCGGGGGTGTTTGGGCGGCAGTCGCGTGAGCAGTTCTTC
V: TRBV5-1; size: .; D: .; J: TRBJ2-7; CDR3: CASSLESGFSYEQYF; DNA: TGCGCCAGCAGCTTGGAATCGGGGTTCTCCTACGAGCAGTACTTC
V: TRBV18; size: once; D: .; J: TRBJ2-1; CDR3: CASSPRGVEQFF; DNA: TGTGCCAGCTCACCCAGGGGTGTTGAGCAGTTCTTC
V: TRBV28; size: once; D: TRBD1; J: TRBJ1-2; CDR3: CASSRDREYGYTF; DNA: TGTGCCAGCAGCCGAGACAGGGAGTATGGCTACACCTTC
V: TRBV30; size: .; D: .; J: TRBJ1-1; CDR3: CAWSQLIGYDAEAFF; DNA: TGTGCCTGGAGTCAACTAATCGGGTACGACGCTGAAGCTTTCTTT
V: TRBV7-3; size: .; D: TRBD2; J: TRBJ2-1; CDR3: CASSLTSPGGGSNEQFF; DNA: TGTGCCAGCAGCTTAACGTCCCCCGGGGGGGGCTCCAATGAGCAGTTCTTC
V: TRBV29-1; size: .; D: TRBD1; J: TRBJ1-4; CDR3: CSVEDRGANEKLFF; DNA: TGCAGCGTTGAGGACAGGGGAGCTAATGAAAAACTGTTTTTT
V: TRBV10-3; size: few; D: .; J: TRBJ2-1; CDR3: CAISVAGGQFF; DNA: TGTGCCATCAGTGTCGCTGGAGGACAGTTCTTC
V: TRBV18; size: .; D: .; J: TRBJ1-1; CDR3: CASSPGPVLMNTEAFF; DNA: TGTGCCAGCTCACCAGGGCCGGTGCTCATGAACACTGAAGCTTTCTTT
V: TRBV7-2; size: .; D: .; J: TRBJ1-6; CDR3: CASSPEGSIDSPLHF; DNA: TGTGCCAGCAGCCCCGAGGGTTCTATAGATTCACCCCTCCACTTT
V: TRBV5-1; size: .; D: .; J: TRBJ2-1; CDR3: CASSLLRQGTYEQFF; DNA: TGCGCCAGCAGCTTGTTACGTCAGGGAACTTATGAGCAGTTCTTC
V: TRBV4-3; size: few; D: .; J: TRBJ2-7; CDR3: CASSHQVTGNYEQYF; DNA: TGCGCCAGCAGCCACCAGGTGACGGGGAACTACGAGCAGTACTTC
V: TRBV2; size: .; D: .; J: TRBJ1-5; CDR3: CASRDTYSNQPQHF; DNA: TGTGCCAGCCGGGACACATATAGCAATCAGCCCCAGCATTTT
V: TRBV2; size: .; D: .; J: TRBJ1-6; CDR3: CASSETGVNSPLHF; DNA: TGTGCCAGCAGTGAAACGGGGGTTAATTCACCCCTCCACTTT
V: TRBV9; size: .; D: TRBD1; J: TRBJ2-7; CDR3: CASRLTGGSYEQYF; DNA: TGTGCCAGCAGACTCACAGGGGGCTCCTACGAGCAGTACTTC
V: TRBV7-9; size: few; D: TRBD1; J: TRBJ2-3; CDR3: CASSLDQGAMTDTQYF; DNA: TGTGCCAGCAGCTTAGATCAGGGGGCAATGACAGATACGCAGTATTTT
V: TRBV7-3; size: .; D: .; J: TRBJ1-1; CDR3: CASSRQVNTEAFF; DNA: TGTGCCAGCAGCAGACAGGTGAACACTGAAGCTTTCTTT
V: TRBV27; size: .; D: TRBD2; J: TRBJ2-7; CDR3: CASRITSGGGGEQYF; DNA: TGTGCCAGCAGGATAACTAGCGGGGGAGGCGGTGAGCAGTACTTC
V: TRBV5-1; size: .; D: TRBD1; J: TRBJ1-4; CDR3: CASSSTGQAEEKLFF; DNA: TGCGCCAGCAGCTCCACGGGACAGGCGGAAGAAAAACTGTTTTTT